This entry describes one TCR beta chain. This record comes from a study of cytomegalovirus exposure and HLA in healthy donors. 60 Vbeta and 13 Jbeta primers were used in PCR. Clones were sequenced by immunoSEQ multiplex PCR, and TCRdb holds only the in-frame ones, with some missing. The table records about 100,000 clones, roughly 82% of them present only once. The CDR3 length is 15 residues. Looked up from germline, CDR1 is SGHTA and CDR2 is FQGNSA. V lost 2 bases to trimming and J lost 0 bases, with 10 bases between them. The clonotype comes from a male donor in good health and CMV-seronegative. The specimen sequenced was PBMCs. This chain uses TRBV7-2 with TRBJ1-2, with D perhaps matching TRBD1 (5 bases). CDR3 sequence (DNA): TGTGCCAGCAGCTTAAGGGCAGGGACTAACTATGGCTACACCTTC. This encodes CASSLRAGTNYGYTF.